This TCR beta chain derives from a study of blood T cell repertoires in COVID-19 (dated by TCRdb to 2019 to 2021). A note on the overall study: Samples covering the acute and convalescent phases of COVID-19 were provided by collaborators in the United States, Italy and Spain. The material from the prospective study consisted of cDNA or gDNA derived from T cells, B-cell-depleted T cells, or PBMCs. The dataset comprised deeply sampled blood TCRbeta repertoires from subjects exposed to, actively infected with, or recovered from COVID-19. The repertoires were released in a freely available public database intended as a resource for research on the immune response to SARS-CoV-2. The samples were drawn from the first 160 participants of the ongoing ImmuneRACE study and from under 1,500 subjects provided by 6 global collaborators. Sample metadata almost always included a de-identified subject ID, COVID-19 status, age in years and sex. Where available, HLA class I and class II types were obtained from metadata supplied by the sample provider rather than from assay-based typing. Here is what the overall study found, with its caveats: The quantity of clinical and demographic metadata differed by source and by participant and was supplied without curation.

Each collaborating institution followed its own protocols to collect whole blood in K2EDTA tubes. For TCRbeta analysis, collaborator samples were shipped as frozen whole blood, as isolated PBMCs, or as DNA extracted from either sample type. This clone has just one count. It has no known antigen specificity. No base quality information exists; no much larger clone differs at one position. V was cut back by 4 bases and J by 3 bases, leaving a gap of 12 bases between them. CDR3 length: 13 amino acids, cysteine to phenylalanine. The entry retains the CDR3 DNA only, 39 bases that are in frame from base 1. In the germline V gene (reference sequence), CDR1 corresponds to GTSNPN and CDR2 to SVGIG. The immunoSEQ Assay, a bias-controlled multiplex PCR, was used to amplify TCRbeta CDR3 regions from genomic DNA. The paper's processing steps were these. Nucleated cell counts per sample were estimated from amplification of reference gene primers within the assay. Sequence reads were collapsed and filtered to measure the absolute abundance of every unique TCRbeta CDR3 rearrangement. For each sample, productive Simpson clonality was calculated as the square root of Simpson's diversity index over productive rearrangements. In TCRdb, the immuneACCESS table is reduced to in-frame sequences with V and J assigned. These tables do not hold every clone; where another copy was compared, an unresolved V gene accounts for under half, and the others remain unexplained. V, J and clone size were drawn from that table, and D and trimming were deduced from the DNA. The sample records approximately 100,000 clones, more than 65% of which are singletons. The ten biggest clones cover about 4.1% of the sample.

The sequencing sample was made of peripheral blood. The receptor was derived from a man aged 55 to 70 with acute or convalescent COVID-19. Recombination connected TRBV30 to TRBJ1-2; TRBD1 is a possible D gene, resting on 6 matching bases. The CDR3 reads CAWMGQGHYGYTF. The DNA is TGTGCCTGGATGGGCCAGGGGCACTATGGCTACACCTTC.